One and the same sample provided the 3 T cell receptor beta chains below, sequenced in a study of T cell repertoires in cytomegalovirus infection. No antigen has been identified for these receptors. One entry per CDR3 protein, called by TCRdb with MiXCR from the reads. In the table there are about 770,000 distinct CDR3 sequences, about 28% of which are singletons. Sequenced here: cultured CD8+ T cells from PBMCs, sampled from culture after CMV antigen stimulation. The source is a human donor in good health (CMV status not recorded). Some clones in this sample may be carry-over from other donors' samples.

This chain uses TRBV3-1 with TRBJ2-5, with TRBD2 as a possible D gene (5 bases). V was cut by 0 bases and J by 3 bases, with 14 bases left in between. Germline V gene data show CDR1 as LGHDT and CDR2 as YNNKEL (reference sequence). The CDR3 spans 16 residues. The CDR3 bases are TGTGCCAGCAGCCAAGATTGGACTTCGGCTAAAGAGACCCAGTACTTC. Residues: CASSQDWTSAKETQYF.

This clonotype was seen more than once but under ten times. The rearrangement joins TRBV15 to TRBJ2-1, with 10 positions matching TRBD1. V lost 5 bases and J lost 3; bases outside the gene matches: 7. Germline CDR1 LNHNV, CDR2 YYDKDF (reference sequence). The CDR3 is made up of 16 amino acids. CDR3: CATSPGTGVLYNEQFF. The CDR3 nucleotides read TGTGCCACCAGCCCCGGGACAGGGGTCCTCTACAATGAGCAGTTCTTC.

V usage is TRBV6-6 and J usage is TRBJ2-7, with 10 bases that match TRBD2. V gave up 5 bases and J gave up 3 bases; unmatched junction bases: 10. Germline V gene lookup returns CDR1 MNHNY and CDR2 SVGAGI (reference sequence). The CDR3 loop spans 16 amino acids. This chain's CDR3 is CASSPQSGGADYEQYV. In DNA form, the CDR3 reads TGTGCCAGCAGTCCCCAGAGCGGGGGGGCTGACTACGAGCAGTACGTC.